This is a list of T cell receptor beta chains from one sample in a study of neurological immune-mediated disorders. One entry per CDR3 protein, called by TCRdb with MiXCR from the 5' RACE reads. The sample shows approximately 100,000 distinct CDR3 sequences, around 3.4% of them seen only once. Sequenced sample: PBMCs. The origin of the receptors is a woman aged 50 to 65 with multiple sclerosis. CDR3s include the opening cysteine and the closing phenylalanine or tryptophan. The order of the fields is J gene, V gene, D gene, clone size, CDR3 DNA, CDR3 protein. The D gene is left open where the match is weak. Clone size is given for some rows only: seen once, a few or many times, or a class if the clone is expanded.

j_call: TRBJ1-1; v_call: TRBV5-1; d_call: .; clone_size: many; cdr3_nt: TGCGCCAGCAGCTGGACGAGGGGAGGGATCACTGAAGCTTTCTTT; cdr3_aa: CASSWTRGGITEAFF
j_call: TRBJ2-1; v_call: TRBV7-6; d_call: TRBD1; clone_size: .; cdr3_nt: TGTGCCAGCAGCTTAGAGGACAGGGGGAATGAGCAGTTCTTC; cdr3_aa: CASSLEDRGNEQFF
j_call: TRBJ2-1; v_call: TRBV5-1; d_call: TRBD1; clone_size: many; cdr3_nt: TGCGCCAGCAGCTTAGCCGGGACAGCAAACAATGAGCAGTTCTTC; cdr3_aa: CASSLAGTANNEQFF
j_call: TRBJ1-6; v_call: TRBV27; d_call: .; clone_size: many; cdr3_nt: TGTGCCAGCAGTTCCGGGTTAACGGGTCCACCCCTCCACTTT; cdr3_aa: CASSSGLTGPPLHF
j_call: TRBJ2-7; v_call: TRBV5-1; d_call: TRBD2; clone_size: many; cdr3_nt: TGCGCCAGCAGCTTGGGGACTAGCGGGGCCCAGGGCGAGCAGTACTTC; cdr3_aa: CASSLGTSGAQGEQYF
j_call: TRBJ2-5; v_call: TRBV5-1; d_call: TRBD1; clone_size: many; cdr3_nt: TGCGCCAGCAGCTGGAGGGGCGGACAGGGGAAAGAGACCCAGTACTTC; cdr3_aa: CASSWRGGQGKETQYF
j_call: TRBJ2-5; v_call: TRBV15; d_call: TRBD1; clone_size: many; cdr3_nt: TGTGCCACCAGCGGGAGAGGGGGCACCGAGACCCAGTACTTC; cdr3_aa: CATSGRGGTETQYF
j_call: TRBJ1-1; v_call: TRBV7-9; d_call: .; clone_size: many; cdr3_nt: TGTGCCAGCAGCCCGTCTCGGGGGAACACTGAAGCTTTCTTT; cdr3_aa: CASSPSRGNTEAFF
j_call: TRBJ1-1; v_call: TRBV6-6; d_call: .; clone_size: many; cdr3_nt: TGTGCCAGCAGAAACGCCCAGGGGAACACTGAAGCTTTCTTT; cdr3_aa: CASRNAQGNTEAFF
j_call: TRBJ1-1; v_call: TRBV5-1; d_call: .; clone_size: many; cdr3_nt: TGCGCCAGCAGCTCCGCAGGGGTAGGGACTGAAGCTTTCTTT; cdr3_aa: CASSSAGVGTEAFF
j_call: TRBJ2-1; v_call: TRBV12-3/TRBV12-4; d_call: .; clone_size: many; cdr3_nt: TGTGCCAGCAGTCCCGGCGGGCAGGTCCACAATGAGCAGTTCTTC; cdr3_aa: CASSPGGQVHNEQFF
j_call: TRBJ2-7; v_call: TRBV7-2; d_call: TRBD2; clone_size: many; cdr3_nt: TGTGCCAGCAGCGAAAACACTCAAGGGAGGGAGTACTTC; cdr3_aa: CASSENTQGREYF
j_call: TRBJ1-4; v_call: TRBV12-3/TRBV12-4; d_call: .; clone_size: many; cdr3_nt: TGTGCCAGCAGCCCCGGATATGAAAAACTGTTTTTT; cdr3_aa: CASSPGYEKLFF
j_call: TRBJ2-2; v_call: TRBV4-2; d_call: .; clone_size: many; cdr3_nt: TGTGCCAGCAGCCAAGCCGGGACTTGGAACACCGGGGAGCTGTTTTTT; cdr3_aa: CASSQAGTWNTGELFF
j_call: TRBJ1-6; v_call: TRBV5-1; d_call: .; clone_size: many; cdr3_nt: TGCGCCAGCAGCCTGGGAGTTAGGTATAATTCACCCCTCCACTTT; cdr3_aa: CASSLGVRYNSPLHF
j_call: TRBJ1-5; v_call: TRBV9; d_call: .; clone_size: many; cdr3_nt: TGTGCCAGCAGCGTATGGGACTTCGGACAGCCCCAGCATTTT; cdr3_aa: CASSVWDFGQPQHF
j_call: TRBJ2-2; v_call: TRBV5-1; d_call: .; clone_size: many; cdr3_nt: TGCGCCAGCAGCTTCAGGGGTGCAGCCGGGGAGCTGTTTTTT; cdr3_aa: CASSFRGAAGELFF
j_call: TRBJ2-1; v_call: TRBV11-3; d_call: .; clone_size: many; cdr3_nt: TGTGCCAGCAGCTTAGTAGGGGGAAGGAATGAGCAGTTCTTC; cdr3_aa: CASSLVGGRNEQFF
j_call: TRBJ1-5; v_call: TRBV7-6; d_call: .; clone_size: many; cdr3_nt: TGTGCCAGCAGCTTACCCCAGCCAGCCATCTCCTTGTATAGCAATCAGCCCCAGCATTTT; cdr3_aa: CASSLPQPAISLYSNQPQHF
j_call: TRBJ2-1; v_call: TRBV20-1; d_call: TRBD2; clone_size: many; cdr3_nt: TGCAGTGCTAGAGGGACTAGCGGGACCTACAATGAGCAGTTCTTC; cdr3_aa: CSARGTSGTYNEQFF
j_call: TRBJ2-1; v_call: TRBV20-1; d_call: TRBD2; clone_size: few; cdr3_nt: TGCAGTGCTAGAGTTATTCGTGGTCTAGCGGGGGCTAGCTCCTACAATGAGCAGTTCTTC; cdr3_aa: CSARVIRGLAGASSYNEQFF
j_call: TRBJ2-1; v_call: TRBV13; d_call: .; clone_size: .; cdr3_nt: TGTGCCAGCAGTTATCCGGGACTTGAGCAGTTCTTC; cdr3_aa: CASSYPGLEQFF
j_call: TRBJ2-3; v_call: TRBV10-3; d_call: TRBD1; clone_size: many; cdr3_nt: TGTGCCACGGCGGACAGGGGGCGATTCGGGGCGCAGTATTTT; cdr3_aa: CATADRGRFGAQYF
j_call: TRBJ1-1; v_call: TRBV7-2; d_call: .; clone_size: many; cdr3_nt: TGTGCCAGCAGCTTAGTGTCCGTAAGGGCGAATGAAGCTTTCTTT; cdr3_aa: CASSLVSVRANEAFF
j_call: TRBJ2-2; v_call: TRBV20-1; d_call: .; clone_size: many; cdr3_nt: TGCAGTGCTAGAGATCCGGGCCGGGAGCTGTTTTTT; cdr3_aa: CSARDPGRELFF
j_call: TRBJ2-4; v_call: TRBV2; d_call: .; clone_size: many; cdr3_nt: TGTGCCAGCAGTGATCCTCAGTGGGGGGATGACAAAAACATTCAGTACTTC; cdr3_aa: CASSDPQWGDDKNIQYF
j_call: TRBJ1-1; v_call: TRBV12-3/TRBV12-4; d_call: .; clone_size: many; cdr3_nt: TGTGCCAGCAGTTTAGCAGGGACGAACACTGAAGCTTTCTTT; cdr3_aa: CASSLAGTNTEAFF
j_call: TRBJ2-5; v_call: TRBV4-3; d_call: .; clone_size: many; cdr3_nt: TGCGCCAGCAGCCAACACGGGGGCGCAGAGACCCAGTACTTC; cdr3_aa: CASSQHGGAETQYF
j_call: TRBJ1-4; v_call: TRBV7-2; d_call: .; clone_size: many; cdr3_nt: TGTGCCAGCAGCTTAGTTTCCGCTAGGAATGAAAAACTGTTTTTT; cdr3_aa: CASSLVSARNEKLFF
j_call: TRBJ2-3; v_call: TRBV3-1; d_call: .; clone_size: many; cdr3_nt: TGTGCCAGCAGCCAAGCCCGGGCGTCAGATACGCAGTATTTT; cdr3_aa: CASSQARASDTQYF
j_call: TRBJ2-7; v_call: TRBV10-2; d_call: .; clone_size: .; cdr3_nt: TGCGCCAGCAGTCTCCCCGAAAGCTACGAGCAGTACTTC; cdr3_aa: CASSLPESYEQYF
j_call: TRBJ2-5; v_call: TRBV7-2; d_call: .; clone_size: many; cdr3_nt: TGTGCCAGCAGCCGGCCGGGTATCGAGACCCAGTACTTC; cdr3_aa: CASSRPGIETQYF
j_call: TRBJ1-6; v_call: TRBV2; d_call: .; clone_size: .; cdr3_nt: TGTGCCAGCAGGGAAAGCCCGACGGGGGGCAGTAATTCACCCCTCCACTTT; cdr3_aa: CASRESPTGGSNSPLHF
j_call: TRBJ1-2; v_call: TRBV4-3; d_call: .; clone_size: many; cdr3_nt: TGCGCCAGCAGCCAAGATAGGGGCAGCCTAGATGCTAACTATGGCTACACCTTC; cdr3_aa: CASSQDRGSLDANYGYTF
j_call: TRBJ2-3; v_call: TRBV9; d_call: TRBD2; clone_size: many; cdr3_nt: TGTGCCAGCAGCGTAGACGGGGGGGCTACAGATACGCAGTATTTT; cdr3_aa: CASSVDGGATDTQYF
j_call: TRBJ2-5; v_call: TRBV20-1; d_call: .; clone_size: many; cdr3_nt: TGCAGTGCTATGCCAGGGATAGCGGATCAAGAGACCCAGTACTTC; cdr3_aa: CSAMPGIADQETQYF
j_call: TRBJ2-7; v_call: TRBV29-1; d_call: .; clone_size: few; cdr3_nt: TGCAGCGTTGTCGTAGGGGGGGGAGAGCAGTACTTC; cdr3_aa: CSVVVGGGEQYF
j_call: TRBJ2-1; v_call: TRBV7-2; d_call: .; clone_size: many; cdr3_nt: TGTGCCAGCAGCGTAGACGTCTACAATGAGCAGTTCTTC; cdr3_aa: CASSVDVYNEQFF
j_call: TRBJ2-3; v_call: TRBV20-1; d_call: TRBD1; clone_size: many; cdr3_nt: TGCAGTACCGATCCCGGGACAGGGGGAACAGATACGCAGTATTTT; cdr3_aa: CSTDPGTGGTDTQYF
j_call: TRBJ2-2; v_call: TRBV6-2/TRBV6-3; d_call: TRBD2; clone_size: many; cdr3_nt: TGTGCCAGCAGACTAGCGGGGGGTCCAGCGAACACCGGGGAGCTGTTTTTT; cdr3_aa: CASRLAGGPANTGELFF
j_call: TRBJ2-3; v_call: TRBV7-2; d_call: TRBD2; clone_size: many; cdr3_nt: TGTGCCAGCAGCTTAGCGGGGGGGGTAGATACGCAGTATTTT; cdr3_aa: CASSLAGGVDTQYF
j_call: TRBJ2-7; v_call: TRBV5-1; d_call: .; clone_size: many; cdr3_nt: TGCGCCAGCAGCTTGGTGGCAGGGAGAGCCTACGAGCAGTACTTC; cdr3_aa: CASSLVAGRAYEQYF
j_call: TRBJ1-1; v_call: TRBV4-1; d_call: .; clone_size: .; cdr3_nt: TGCGCCAGCAGCCAAGATGGATTCAAGGCTATGAACACTGAAGCTTTCTTT; cdr3_aa: CASSQDGFKAMNTEAFF
j_call: TRBJ1-2; v_call: TRBV7-3; d_call: .; clone_size: many; cdr3_nt: TGTGCCAGCAGCCACCACGCAAGGACGAATGGCTACACCTTC; cdr3_aa: CASSHHARTNGYTF
j_call: TRBJ1-4; v_call: TRBV4-2; d_call: .; clone_size: many; cdr3_nt: TGTGCCAGCAGCCCCGGGTCGGGGCGAAATGAAAAACTGTTTTTT; cdr3_aa: CASSPGSGRNEKLFF
j_call: TRBJ2-3; v_call: TRBV7-2; d_call: TRBD2; clone_size: many; cdr3_nt: TGTGCCAGCAGCCTGGAACTAGCGGGGAACACAGATACGCAGTATTTT; cdr3_aa: CASSLELAGNTDTQYF
j_call: TRBJ1-6; v_call: TRBV19; d_call: .; clone_size: many; cdr3_nt: TGTGCCAGTAGTATCAGCGTTTCCCAGAATTCACCCCTCCACTTT; cdr3_aa: CASSISVSQNSPLHF
j_call: TRBJ2-3; v_call: TRBV7-9; d_call: .; clone_size: many; cdr3_nt: TGTGCCAGCAGCCTGGGCTTTGGGGGGACAGATACGCAGTATTTT; cdr3_aa: CASSLGFGGTDTQYF
j_call: TRBJ1-2; v_call: TRBV6-2/TRBV6-3; d_call: .; clone_size: many; cdr3_nt: TGTGCCAGCAGTCTCGACAGAAACTATGGCTACACCTTC; cdr3_aa: CASSLDRNYGYTF
j_call: TRBJ2-2; v_call: TRBV5-1; d_call: .; clone_size: many; cdr3_nt: TGCGCCAGCAGCGTTTCGAGTCGGGCCCCCGGGGAGCTGTTTTTT; cdr3_aa: CASSVSSRAPGELFF
j_call: TRBJ2-3; v_call: TRBV10-2; d_call: TRBD2; clone_size: many; cdr3_nt: TGCGCCAGCAGTGAGGCTAGCGGGGGCTTCACAGATACGCAGTATTTT; cdr3_aa: CASSEASGGFTDTQYF
j_call: TRBJ2-7; v_call: TRBV7-7; d_call: TRBD1; clone_size: .; cdr3_nt: TGTGCTAGCAGCTTAGACAGGGGTAAAGAGCAGTACTTC; cdr3_aa: CASSLDRGKEQYF
j_call: TRBJ1-6; v_call: TRBV6-2/TRBV6-3; d_call: .; clone_size: many; cdr3_nt: TGTGCCAGCAGTCAAGGACAGAACTATAATTCACCCCTCCACTTT; cdr3_aa: CASSQGQNYNSPLHF
j_call: TRBJ2-7; v_call: TRBV3-1; d_call: .; clone_size: many; cdr3_nt: TGTGCCAGCAGCCAACTGGGTATTCGATCAGAGGTCGGCAAGCAGTACTTC; cdr3_aa: CASSQLGIRSEVGKQYF
j_call: TRBJ2-7; v_call: TRBV5-1; d_call: .; clone_size: many; cdr3_nt: TGCGCCAGCAGCTTCAATGGGGCAGGAGCCTCCTACGAGCAGTACTTC; cdr3_aa: CASSFNGAGASYEQYF
j_call: TRBJ2-7; v_call: TRBV4-3; d_call: TRBD2; clone_size: many; cdr3_nt: TGCGCCAGCAGCCACACGACTAGCGGGTCCTACGAGCAGTACTTC; cdr3_aa: CASSHTTSGSYEQYF
j_call: TRBJ2-7; v_call: TRBV6-5; d_call: TRBD2; clone_size: many; cdr3_nt: TGTGCCAGCAGTTACTGGGCGGGGGGGCCGTACGAGCAGTACTTC; cdr3_aa: CASSYWAGGPYEQYF
j_call: TRBJ1-5; v_call: TRBV5-1; d_call: TRBD1; clone_size: many; cdr3_nt: TGCGCCAGCGAAAAGGGACAGCAGAAGAAGAATCAGCCCCAGCATTTT; cdr3_aa: CASEKGQQKKNQPQHF
j_call: TRBJ2-1; v_call: TRBV12-3/TRBV12-4; d_call: .; clone_size: many; cdr3_nt: TGTGCCATCCCGGTGGGCAATGAGCAGTTCTTC; cdr3_aa: CAIPVGNEQFF